The next 20 T cell receptor beta chains were all read from a single sample in a study of T cells in Graves' hyperthyroidism and ophthalmopathy. The investigators amplified TCR beta CDR3 regions from RNA transcripts. The primer set for the first-round RT-PCR of the TCR CDR3 was HTBI. MiXCR was run by TCRdb on the multiplex PCR reads, yielding one entry per CDR3 protein. Of some 420,000 distinct CDR3 sequences in the sample, approximately 13% were seen once. Sequencing was performed on blood. Source of these receptors: a woman under 30 with Graves' hyperthyroidism.

This clonotype was seen many times. Here the CDR3 reads CASGPDGSYGYTF. CDR3 bases: TGTGCCAGCGGCCCCGACGGGAGCTATGGCTACACCTTC. The rearrangement uses TRBV27 and TRBJ1-2; no firm D call. CDR3 length equals 13 residues. CDR1 MNHEY and CDR2 SMNVEV come from the germline V gene (reference sequence). V was pared by 8 bases and J by 4 bases, with 14 bases between.

The sample holds many counts of this clonotype. The rearrangement links TRBV6-1 to TRBJ1-1, with D unclear. CDR3 size: 18 residues. Trimming pared 5 bases from V and 5 bases from J, leaving 27 bases between. CDR1 is MNHNS and CDR2 is SASEGT in the germline V gene. CDR3 loop: CASSSTPSGVSGRTEAFF. CDR3 DNA: TGTGCCAGCAGTTCCACACCCTCGGGAGTCTCTGGAAGGACTGAAGCTTTCTTT.

This clonotype has ten or more counts. The chain links TRBV30 to TRBJ1-2; D unresolved. The CDR3 runs to 13 residues. The V end lost 8 bases, the J end lost 2 bases, and 15 bases lay between the germline ends. CDR1 and CDR2 (germline): GTSNPN, SVGIG (reference sequence). CDR3 nucleotide sequence: TGTGCCCAGGAGGAGGGTACCAACTATGGCTACACCTTC. Translated, it gives CAQEEGTNYGYTF. The complete variable domain, with remaining parts taken from reference TRBV30 and TRBJ1-2, reads SQTIHQWPATLVQPVGSPLSLECTVEGTSNPNLYWYRQAAGRGLQLLFYSVGIGQISSEVPQNLSASRPQDRQFILSSKKLLLSDSGFYLCAQEEGTNYGYTFGSGTRLTVV.

To note about this clonotype: A much more abundant neighbour one base away suggests this may be a read error. This sequence joins TRBV12-3 or TRBV12-4 and TRBJ2-1; 9 bases fit TRBD2. The CDR3 runs 15 residues. For the CDR3, the DNA is TGTGCCAGCACCTCACTAGCGGGCTCACCTAATGGGCAGTTCTTC. This gives the protein CASTSLAGSPNGQFF.

Turning to this clonotype: Being one base from a much bigger clone, this may be a read error. This chain links TRBV10-3 with TRBJ1-4; D may be TRBD1 (6 bases). Germline CDR1 and CDR2: ENHRY and SYGVKD. The CDR3 is 14 amino acids. CDR3 DNA: TGTGCCAGCAAAACAGGGCGGATCAATGAAAAACCGTTTTTT. Its translation: CASKTGRINEKPFF.

This clonotype was seen ten or more times. The chain employs TRBV10-3 and TRBJ2-2; no clear D. This CDR3 contains 16 residues. Trimming pared 4 bases from V and 0 bases from J, leaving 12 bases between. Germline assignment: CDR1 ENHRY and CDR2 SYGVKD. This CDR3 is CAISGVSHANTGELFF. In nucleotides, the CDR3 is TGTGCCATCAGTGGTGTCTCCCACGCGAACACCGGGGAGCTGTTTTTT.

This clonotype was seen a handful of times. A much larger clone differs from this one at a single base, so this may be a read error. This chain joins TRBV6-2 or TRBV6-3 and TRBJ2-1; D may be TRBD2 (5 bases). The CDR3 is 12 amino acids. Germline lookup yields CDR1 MNHEY and CDR2 SVGEGT. CDR3 protein: CASSPRRNEQSF. The CDR3 DNA follows: TGTGCCAGCAGTCCTCGGAGGAATGAGCAGTCCTTC.

This clonotype was observed at least ten times. The chain joins TRBV2 to TRBJ1-1; perhaps TRBD1 as D (6 bases). Germline CDR1 SNHLY, CDR2 FYNNEI. This CDR3 has 13 residues. The germline V and J ends were trimmed by 9 bases and 1 base, with 12 bases remaining between them. As DNA, the CDR3 is TGTGCCAGTAAGAGACAGGCGAACACTGAAGCTTTCTTT. It specifies CASKRQANTEAFF.

This chain uses TRBV6-2 or TRBV6-3 with TRBJ2-3; D possibly corresponds to TRBD2 (5 bases). Germline-derived CDR1 and CDR2 are MNHEY and SVGEGT. V lost 3 bases to trimming and J lost 1 base, with 8 bases between them. The CDR3 is 14 residues long. The CDR3 DNA reads as TGTGCCAGCAGTTATACGGAGGGCACAGATACGCAGTATTTT. Translation gives CASSYTEGTDTQYF.

The gene calls are TRBV18 and TRBJ1-6; 7 bases are shared with TRBD1. CDR1 is KGHSH and CDR2 is LQKENI in the germline V gene. The CDR3 extends over 15 amino acids. V lost 3 bases to trimming and J lost 10 bases; unmatched junction nucleotides: 9. CDR3: CASSPGQEVGSPLHF. CDR3 DNA sequence: TGTGCCAGCTCACCCGGACAGGAGGTGGGGTCACCCCTCCACTTT.

This clonotype was recorded at least ten times. This rearrangement joins TRBV12-3 or TRBV12-4 to TRBJ1-5; TRBD1 matches 9 bases. The CDR3 extends over 17 amino acids. V was clipped by 2 bases and J by 3 bases; unmatched bases: 8. The CDR3 reads CASSLSAGTGNNQPQHF. The CDR3 DNA is TGTGCCAGCAGTTTAAGCGCCGGGACAGGGAACAATCAGCCCCAGCATTTT.

There are a few counts of this clonotype. A read error may explain this, as a much larger clone is one base away. The gene calls are TRBV30 and TRBJ2-1; 12 nucleotides match TRBD2. The junction had 10 bases not matched to a gene; V was cut back by 2 bases and J by 11 bases. The CDR3 is 15 residues long. Germline CDR1 reads GTSNPN; CDR2 reads SVGIG (reference sequence). Here the CDR3 DNA reads TGTGCCTGGAGTCCGCTGATCGGACTAGCGGGAAAGCAGTTCTTC. It encodes CAWSPLIGLAGKQFF.

This clonotype has a count of ten or more. The CDR3 reads CASSLAGETNEKLFF. The CDR3 DNA follows: TGTGCCAGCAGCTTAGCTGGCGAGACTAATGAAAAACTGTTTTTT. The chain carries TRBV7-2 and TRBJ1-4, with D uncertain. V gave up 0 bases and J gave up 2 bases, with 7 bases separating them. Looked up from germline, CDR1 is SGHTA and CDR2 is FQGNSA. The CDR3 extends over 15 amino acids.

V is TRBV9 and J is TRBJ2-7; 10 nucleotides agree with TRBD2. CDR1 and CDR2 from the germline V gene are SGDLS and YYNGEE. The CDR3 length is 15 residues. J was trimmed by 5 bases and V by 0 bases; bases with no gene match: 5. CDR3 in amino acids: CASSVEASGSHEQYF. CDR3 sequence (DNA): TGTGCCAGCAGCGTAGAGGCTAGCGGGAGTCACGAGCAGTACTTC.

This clonotype was seen a few times. The genes are TRBV10-3 and TRBJ1-1; D gene ambiguous. The CDR3 consists of 14 residues. The germline V gene encodes CDR1 ENHRY and CDR2 SYGVKD. V was trimmed by 2 bases and J by 5 bases, leaving 12 bases between them. CDR3 DNA: TGTGCCATCAGTGAGGGACTGGGAGGGACTGAAGCTTTCTTT. It is translated as CAISEGLGGTEAFF.

This clonotype was counted many times. This chain connects TRBV2 to TRBJ1-1; D ambiguous. The CDR3 contains 14 residues. Germline CDR1 and CDR2: SNHLY and FYNNEI. Trimming left V 6 bases short and J 2 bases short, with 13 bases between. CDR3 coding DNA: TGTGCCAGCAGCCCTGGACGGGGTAACACTGAAGCTTTCTTT. Translated, it gives CASSPGRGNTEAFF. Variable domain in full (rest from reference TRBV2 and TRBJ1-1): EPEVTQTPSHQVTQMGQEVILRCVPISNHLYFYWYRQILGQKVEFLVSFYNNEISEKSEIFDDQFSVERPDGSNFTLKIRSTKLEDSAMYFCASSPGRGNTEAFFGQGTRLTVV.

This clonotype has ten or more counts. The V call is TRBV6-4, the J call TRBJ2-2; D unclear. With 3 bases removed from V and 3 bases from J, the gap between germline ends came to 5 bases. Germline assignment: CDR1 MRHNA and CDR2 SNTAGT. There are 13 residues in the CDR3. Written as DNA, the CDR3 is TGTGCCAGCAGTGAGGCGGACACCGGGGAGCTGTTTTTT. Protein product: CASSEADTGELFF.

This clonotype was found many times. This chain joins TRBV12-3 or TRBV12-4 and TRBJ1-1; D remains unclear. With 3 bases removed from V and 11 bases from J, the gap between germline ends came to 19 bases. This CDR3 contains 14 residues. CDR3 DNA: TGTGCCAGCAGTTTGGGATCCGGCAGCGGTGCTGCTTTCTTT. It translates to CASSLGSGSGAAFF.

This clonotype was seen at least ten times. This chain uses TRBV6-5 with TRBJ2-5, with D perhaps TRBD2 (5 bases). The ends were cut back, 0 bases at V and 6 bases at J, with 14 bases in the middle. Per the germline V gene, CDR1 is MNHEY and CDR2 is SVGAGI. CDR3 size: 15 residues. CDR3 bases: TGTGCCAGCAGTTACTCGGACTGGCCCGGGAAGACCCAGTACTTC. Protein sequence: CASSYSDWPGKTQYF.

With respect to this clonotype: A much larger clone lies one base from this, so it may be a read error. This sequence joins TRBV9 and TRBJ2-1, with D possibly matching TRBD1 (5 bases). There are 15 residues in the CDR3. Germline assignment: CDR1 SGDLS and CDR2 YYNGEE. The DNA of the CDR3 is TGTGCCAGCAGCGTAGAGGGGCAGGGCAGCAATGAGCAGCTCTTC. This gives the protein CASSVEGQGSNEQLF.